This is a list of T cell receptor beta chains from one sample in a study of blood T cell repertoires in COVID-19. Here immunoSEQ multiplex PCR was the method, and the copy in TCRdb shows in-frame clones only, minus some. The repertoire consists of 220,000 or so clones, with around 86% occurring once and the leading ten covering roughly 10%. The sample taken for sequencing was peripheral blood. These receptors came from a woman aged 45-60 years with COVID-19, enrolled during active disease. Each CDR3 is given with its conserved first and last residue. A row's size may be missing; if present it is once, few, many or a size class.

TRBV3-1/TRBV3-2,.,CASSQDVRAGRGPGNTIYF
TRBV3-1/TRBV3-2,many,CASSQNPGGNQPQHF
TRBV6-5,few,CASSYTPTGVDGYTF
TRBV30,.,CAWSVVEGGLSNSPLHF
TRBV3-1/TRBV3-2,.,CASSQGAGSTDTQYF
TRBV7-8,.,CASSPRTSGYNEQFF
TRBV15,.,CATSRTGTGELFF
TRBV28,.,CASSLPGQGAYGNQPQHF
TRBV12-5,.,CASGLVPTSGGKSYNEQFF
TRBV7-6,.,CASSPWAGLSSYNSPLHF
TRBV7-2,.,CASSAFTGGTYEQYF
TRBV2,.,CASSEPGQGMNTEAFF
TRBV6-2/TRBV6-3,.,CASSPARGGVNNQPQHF
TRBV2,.,CASNLQGFYEKLFF
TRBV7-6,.,CASSPDSGDFSYNEQFF
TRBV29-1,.,CSVVAGTYNEQFF
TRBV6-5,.,CASSYGTGSHEKLFF
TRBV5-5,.,CASSLPAAGANNEQFF
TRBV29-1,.,CSVVQGNYGYTF
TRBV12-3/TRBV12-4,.,CASSFRNNYGYTF
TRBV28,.,CASSVAGRARGNEQFF
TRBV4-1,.,CASSQDWPGGLGTEAFF
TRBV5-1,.,CASSYEDRGKYGYTF
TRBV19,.,CASYTGAGNQPQHF
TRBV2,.,CASSDQGTPNKEFF
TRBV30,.,CAWSTGVMGNQPQHF
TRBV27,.,CASSSLRSVMNTEAFF
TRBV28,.,CASSTGTEAFYYGYTF
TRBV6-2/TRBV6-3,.,CASSPLGESYNEQFF
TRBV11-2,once,CASSPGVRQGVGSEAFF
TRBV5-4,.,CASSLNPSGGYNEQFF
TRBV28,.,CASSENRPLHYGYTF
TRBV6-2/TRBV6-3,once,CASSSRLNMATDGYTF
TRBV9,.,CASSPTGIFNQPQHF
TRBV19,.,CASSPSPGFNSPLHF
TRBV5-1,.,CASSPGVPGEQFF
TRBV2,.,CASMGSRGLNTEAFF
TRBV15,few,CATSKGLANYNEQFF
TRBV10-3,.,CAIGRGVSYTF
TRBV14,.,CASSQTGGNQPQHF
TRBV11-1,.,CASSLWAGTGDEKLFF
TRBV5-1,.,CASSGLLAGTDTQYF
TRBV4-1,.,CASSQVFGGLSTQYF
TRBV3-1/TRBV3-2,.,CASSSNLAGVQNTQYF